Below are 14 T cell receptor beta chains sequenced from a single sample in a study of tumor-infiltrating lymphocytes in primary liver carcinoma. Out of unsorted whole blood came the blood RNA, and germline DNA was extracted as well. The investigators made TCR beta cDNA from roughly 460 ng total RNA, using a constant-region primer. Slightly modified ARM-PCR served as the procedure for the TCR beta libraries. These libraries came from three rounds of nested multiplex PCR. Primers for the first two PCR rounds were TRBV1-TRBV30 forward primers and a C-beta reverse primer (roughly 9 cycles per round). TCRdb called the multiplex PCR reads again in MiXCR, with one record for every CDR3 protein. The sample has more than 150,000 distinct CDR3 sequences, 50% to 75% seen once. The sequencing input was peripheral blood. The receptors were gathered from a man in his forties with primary liver carcinoma and hepatitis B virus infection.

The chain employs TRBV11-2 and TRBJ2-7; tentative D call: TRBD2 (7 bases). The CDR3 loop spans 15 amino acids. Looked up from germline, CDR1 is SGHAT and CDR2 is FQNNGV. Trimming left V 4 bases short and J 4 bases short, with 17 bases between. DNA for the CDR3: TGTGCCAGCAGCTCACCACCGGGGGGCCTTTACGAGCAGTACTTC. It codes for CASSSPPGGLYEQYF.

In DNA, the CDR3 is TGTGCCAGCAGCTTTGTAGAAACATACAATGAGCAGTTCTTC. Translation: CASSFVETYNEQFF. The chain employs TRBV11-2 and TRBJ2-1, with unresolved D. Trimming shortened V by 3 bases and J by 4 bases, and 10 bases separated the two germline ends. CDR1 is SGHAT and CDR2 is FQNNGV in the germline V gene. The CDR3 loop spans 14 amino acids.

Concerning this clonotype: Its ends do not fully match the called genes, so a read error is possible. The rearrangement uses TRBV11-2 and TRBJ2-7; TRBD2 might be the D (6 bases). This CDR3 has 14 amino acids. CDR1 and CDR2 from the germline V gene are SGHAT and FQNNGV. The CDR3 DNA reads as TGTGCCAGCAGACGGGCCAGTAGCGGTTACGAACAGTACTTC. It yields the protein CASRRASSGYEQYF.

V is TRBV30 and J is TRBJ1-1, with D perhaps TRBD1 (5 bases). V was shortened by 2 bases and J by 12 bases, with 16 bases between the two germline ends. Germline CDR1 is GTSNPN and CDR2 is SVGIG (reference sequence). This CDR3 region has 12 residues. The CDR3 loop is CAWSPRDGETFF. The CDR3 coding sequence is TGTGCCTGGAGTCCCCGGGACGGCGAAACTTTCTTT.

Worth noting for this clonotype: This may be a read error: a much more frequent sequence differs by one nucleotide. CDR3 coding DNA: TGTGCCAGCAGCTTATCGTCGGACAGTCGTGGCTACACCTTC. Translating gives CASSLSSDSRGYTF. The chain links TRBV11-2 to TRBJ1-2; D is possibly TRBD1 (6 bases). V was cut by 2 bases and J by 7 bases, with 14 bases left in between. The CDR3 covers 14 residues. In germline, CDR1 is SGHAT, CDR2 FQNNGV. Full variable domain (missing parts from reference TRBV11-2 and TRBJ1-2): EAGVAQSPRYKIIEKRQSVAFWCNPISGHATLYWYQQILGQGPKLLIQFQNNGVVDDSQLPKDRFSAERLKGVDSTLKIQPAKLEDSAVYLCASSLSSDSRGYTFGSGTRLTVV.

A note on this clonotype: It may be a read error: a sequence one base away is much more abundant. The rearrangement joins TRBV25-1 to TRBJ1-1; D may be TRBD1 (5 bases). The germline gives CDR1 MGHDK, CDR2 SYGVNS. The CDR3 covers 12 residues. CDR3 region: CVSTDKRTEAFF. CDR3 bases: TGTGTCAGCACGGACAAGAGGACTGAAGCTTTCTTT. The full variable domain, rest sourced from reference TRBV25-1 and TRBJ1-1, is EADIYQTPRYLVIGTGKKITLECSQTMGHDKMYWYQQDPGMELHLIHYSYGVNSTEKGDLSSESTVSRIRTEHFPLTLESARPSHTSQYLCVSTDKRTEAFFGQGTRLTVV.

This clonotype was counted between two and nine times. The germline gene is not matched at one end of the junction; a read error may be the cause. V gene TRBV5-1 combines with J gene TRBJ2-5; D uncertain. Germline CDR1 and CDR2: SGHRS and YFSETQ. CDR3 length: 12 amino acids. CDR3 sequence reads: CTSSDGQETQYF. The CDR3 DNA reads as TGCACCAGCAGTGATGGACAAGAGACCCAGTACTTC.

This clonotype was observed a handful of times. This chain connects TRBV5-4 to TRBJ2-3; TRBD1 matches 7 bases. Trimming took 0 bases from V and 8 from J; bases not matched to a gene: 18. The CDR3 is 18 amino acids. Germline V gene sequence: CDR1 SGHNT, CDR2 YYREEE (reference sequence). CDR3 sequence reads: CASSLGGQETTGRGTQYF. In DNA, the CDR3 is TGTGCCAGCAGCTTGGGAGGACAGGAGACGACCGGACGGGGTACGCAGTATTTT.

The CDR3 DNA follows: TGTGCCTGGGGCAGCTCCTACGAGCAGTACTTC. It translates to CAWGSSYEQYF. V usage is TRBV30 and J usage is TRBJ2-7; D is ambiguous. Germline V gene sequence: CDR1 GTSNPN, CDR2 SVGIG (reference sequence). Trimming took off 5 bases at V and 0 bases at J, with 5 bases between the two ends. There are 11 residues in the CDR3.

The gene calls are TRBV11-2 and TRBJ2-7, with D maybe TRBD1 (6 bases). In germline, CDR1 is SGHAT, CDR2 FQNNGV. V was shortened by 7 bases and J by 8 bases, with 15 bases between the two germline ends. CDR3 size: 12 residues. CDR3 nucleotide sequence: TGTGCCAGCACCTCAGGGGTATCCAAGCAGTACTTC. Encoded protein: CASTSGVSKQYF. The whole variable domain, filled in from reference TRBV11-2 and TRBJ2-7, reads EAGVAQSPRYKIIEKRQSVAFWCNPISGHATLYWYQQILGQGPKLLIQFQNNGVVDDSQLPKDRFSAERLKGVDSTLKIQPAKLEDSAVYLCASTSGVSKQYFGPGTRLTVT.

The gene calls are TRBV30 and TRBJ2-7; D not certain. Germline CDR1 GTSNPN, CDR2 SVGIG (reference sequence). This CDR3 has 11 residues. Trimming removed 1 base from V and 4 bases from J, with 5 bases in between. CDR3 sequence: CAWSGGYEQYF. The CDR3 DNA is TGTGCCTGGAGTGGGGGTTACGAGCAGTACTTC.

Regarding this clonotype: It may be a read error: a sequence one base away is much more abundant. This chain uses TRBV11-3 with TRBJ2-1; maybe TRBD2 (5 bases). The germline CDR1 and CDR2 sequences are SGHNT and YENEEA. CDR3 length: 15 residues. V was clipped by 1 base and J by 8 bases, with 15 bases between them. The DNA of the CDR3 is TGTGCCAGCAGCTTAGGGTTAGCGAGTCTCGATGAGCAGTTCTTC. The encoded protein is CASSLGLASLDEQFF.

V gene TRBV20-1 combines with J gene TRBJ2-7; D remains unclear. V lost 5 bases and J 0 bases, leaving 20 bases between the germline ends. This CDR3 is built from 16 residues. CDR1 DFQATT and CDR2 SNEGSKA come from the germline V gene (reference sequence). DNA of the CDR3: TGCAGTGCTTCCGGAGCAGATACCAGGAGCTCCTACGAGCAGTACTTC. Protein sequence: CSASGADTRSSYEQYF.

Turning to this clonotype: A junction boundary mismatches the germline segment, possibly from a read error. The chain recombines TRBV11-2 with TRBJ2-3, with TRBD1 as a possible D gene (5 bases). The CDR3 totals 17 residues. CDR1 is SGHAT, CDR2 FQNNGV, per germline. The CDR3 region is CASSLDSEWGRQDTQCF. DNA for the CDR3: TGTGCCAGCAGCTTAGACAGCGAGTGGGGCCGTCAAGATACGCAGTGTTTT. The full variable domain, rest sourced from reference TRBV11-2 and TRBJ2-3, is EAGVAQSPRYKIIEKRQSVAFWCNPISGHATLYWYQQILGQGPKLLIQFQNNGVVDDSQLPKDRFSAERLKGVDSTLKIQPAKLEDSAVYLCASSLDSEWGRQDTQCFGPGTRLTVL.